This is a list of T cell receptor beta chains from one sample in a study of T-cell memory formation after mild COVID-19. TCRdb ran MiXCR on the 5' RACE reads and lists one entry per CDR3 protein. The data hold more than 400,000 distinct CDR3 sequences, with 18% observed a single time. What was sequenced was PBMCs or a T cell subset sorted from them (not recorded which). The receptors stem from an adult woman who had mild COVID-19 (a few samples of this study predate the infection). Cell type and time point are not known. CDR3s include the opening cysteine and the closing phenylalanine or tryptophan. The D gene is left open where the match is weak. Clone size is stated in some rows and not others, as once, few, many or a class when expanded.

V: TRBV5-1
size: NA
J: TRBJ2-1
D: NA
DNA: TGCGCCAGCAAGGAGACAGATTATTACAATGAGCAGTTCTTC
CDR3: CASKETDYYNEQFF

V: TRBV20-1
size: medium-sized
J: TRBJ2-7
D: NA
DNA: TGCAGTGCTAGAAACAGGTCGTACTCCTACGAGCAGTACTTC
CDR3: CSARNRSYSYEQYF

V: TRBV6-2/TRBV6-3
size: few
J: TRBJ1-3
D: NA
DNA: TGTGCCAGCAGTTACCGACAGGACTACAAGAAGGCTGGAAACACCATATATTTT
CDR3: CASSYRQDYKKAGNTIYF

V: TRBV6-5
size: NA
J: TRBJ2-7
D: TRBD2
DNA: TGTGCCAGCAGGACGATCAGCGGGGACTCCTACGAGCAGTACTTC
CDR3: CASRTISGDSYEQYF

V: TRBV7-9
size: few
J: TRBJ1-2
D: NA
DNA: TGTGCCAGCAGCCTCCGGGATCTTTCCTATGGCTACACCTTC
CDR3: CASSLRDLSYGYTF

V: TRBV6-1
size: NA
J: TRBJ1-2
D: TRBD1
DNA: TGTGCCAGCAGTGAGACAGGGTCCGGTGGCTACACCTTC
CDR3: CASSETGSGGYTF

V: TRBV11-2
size: few
J: TRBJ1-1
D: NA
DNA: TGTGCCAGCAGCTTAGCCGCGGGGACCACTGAAGCTTTCTTT
CDR3: CASSLAAGTTEAFF

V: TRBV2
size: NA
J: TRBJ2-2
D: NA
DNA: TGTGCCAGCAGTGAAGGTGTCACCGGGGAGCTGTTTTTT
CDR3: CASSEGVTGELFF

V: TRBV5-5
size: few
J: TRBJ2-3
D: NA
DNA: TGTGCCAGCAGCTTAGGACGACAAAGCACAGATACGCAGTATTTT
CDR3: CASSLGRQSTDTQYF

V: TRBV29-1
size: NA
J: TRBJ2-1
D: NA
DNA: TGCAGCGTTGAAGTAACCACCTACAATGAGCAGTTCTTC
CDR3: CSVEVTTYNEQFF

V: TRBV5-1
size: few
J: TRBJ1-1
D: NA
DNA: TGCGCCAGCAGCTTGGTCCCGAGAGGCACTGAAGCTTTCTTT
CDR3: CASSLVPRGTEAFF

V: TRBV7-2
size: NA
J: TRBJ1-2
D: NA
DNA: TGTGCCAGCAGCTTAGCAGGGAGCAGCGCTTATGGCTACACCTTC
CDR3: CASSLAGSSAYGYTF

V: TRBV10-3
size: few
J: TRBJ1-1
D: NA
DNA: TGTGCCATCAGTGAACTGCAGGGTAGGACTGAAGCTTTCTTT
CDR3: CAISELQGRTEAFF

V: TRBV7-2
size: many
J: TRBJ2-5
D: TRBD1
DNA: TGTGCCAGCAGCTTAGAGGGGGCTAGAAAGACCCAGTACTTC
CDR3: CASSLEGARKTQYF

V: TRBV19
size: few
J: TRBJ1-1
D: NA
DNA: TGTGCCAGTAGTATAGCCCCCCGGGACGAAGCTTTCTTT
CDR3: CASSIAPRDEAFF

V: TRBV18
size: NA
J: TRBJ2-1
D: TRBD2
DNA: TGTGCCAGCTCACCACGAACCGGGACTAGCGGGAAACGGGGCTCCTACAATGAGCAGTTCTTC
CDR3: CASSPRTGTSGKRGSYNEQFF

V: TRBV2
size: many
J: TRBJ2-1
D: NA
DNA: TGTGCCAGCAGTGATGGTCACCAGACGGGACTCACCAATGAGCAGTTCTTC
CDR3: CASSDGHQTGLTNEQFF

V: TRBV12-3/TRBV12-4
size: NA
J: TRBJ1-3
D: NA
DNA: TGTGCCAGCAGTTCGCGGGACAAGGGAAACACCATATATTTT
CDR3: CASSSRDKGNTIYF

V: TRBV6-5
size: NA
J: TRBJ2-1
D: NA
DNA: TGTGCCAGCTCGGACGCCCGGAGGTTGGGACACGAGGATGAGCAGTTCTTC
CDR3: CASSDARRLGHEDEQFF

V: TRBV20-1
size: few
J: TRBJ2-7
D: NA
DNA: TGCAGTGCTAGGACTTCTCACTCCTACGAGCAGTACTTC
CDR3: CSARTSHSYEQYF

V: TRBV19
size: NA
J: TRBJ1-1
D: NA
DNA: TGTGCCAGTAGTACCGGGACAAGGATGAACACTGAAGCTTTCTTT
CDR3: CASSTGTRMNTEAFF

V: TRBV20-1
size: NA
J: TRBJ2-3
D: TRBD2
DNA: TGCAGTGCCAGGCCCGGGACTAGCGGGGGGGCCTCCTATTTT
CDR3: CSARPGTSGGASYF

V: TRBV27
size: few
J: TRBJ2-7
D: TRBD1
DNA: TGTGCCAGCAGGCCCCGGACAGGGGGCCTCTACGAGCAGTACTTC
CDR3: CASRPRTGGLYEQYF

V: TRBV24-1
size: many
J: TRBJ2-7
D: NA
DNA: TGTGCCACCAGTCCCTCAGGGGGGGGCTACGAGCAGTACTTC
CDR3: CATSPSGGGYEQYF

V: TRBV5-1
size: NA
J: TRBJ2-1
D: TRBD1
DNA: TGCGCCAGCAGCTTGGAGACAGGGGTTTGGGATGAGCAGTTCTTC
CDR3: CASSLETGVWDEQFF

V: TRBV20-1
size: NA
J: TRBJ2-3
D: NA
DNA: TGCAGTGCTAGAGTATCCTTAAGTCGGACAGATACGCAGTATTTT
CDR3: CSARVSLSRTDTQYF

V: TRBV27
size: many
J: TRBJ2-2
D: NA
DNA: TGTGCCAGCAGTTTAATACCGAACACCGGGGAGCTGTTTTTT
CDR3: CASSLIPNTGELFF

V: TRBV7-2
size: few
J: TRBJ2-1
D: TRBD2
DNA: TGTGCCAGCAGCTTGCTGATTAGCGGGAGGCCCAATGAGCAGTTCTTC
CDR3: CASSLLISGRPNEQFF

V: TRBV7-9
size: NA
J: TRBJ2-7
D: NA
DNA: TGTGCCAGCAGCTTAGTTGGCGGGACAGCCGGCGAGCAGTACTTC
CDR3: CASSLVGGTAGEQYF

V: TRBV6-7
size: NA
J: TRBJ1-3
D: TRBD1
DNA: TGTGCCAGCAGTGGCAAGGGGGCGCGAGGAAACACCATATATTTT
CDR3: CASSGKGARGNTIYF

V: TRBV2
size: NA
J: TRBJ2-7
D: TRBD1
DNA: TGTGCCAGCGGGACAGACAGTTCCTACGAGCAGTACTTC
CDR3: CASGTDSSYEQYF

V: TRBV6-5
size: few
J: TRBJ2-6
D: NA
DNA: TGTGCCAGCAGAGGGGCTTCTGGGGCCAACGTCCTGACTTTC
CDR3: CASRGASGANVLTF

V: TRBV6-5
size: once
J: TRBJ2-7
D: TRBD1
DNA: TGTGCCAGCAGTTGGAGGGACAGGGTCAGGAAGAGCGGCGACTACGAGCAGTACTTC
CDR3: CASSWRDRVRKSGDYEQYF

V: TRBV5-1
size: many
J: TRBJ1-5
D: NA
DNA: TGTGCCAGCAGCTTGGGGCAGGGAGGCAATCAGCCCCAGCATTTT
CDR3: CASSLGQGGNQPQHF

V: TRBV12-3/TRBV12-4
size: many
J: TRBJ2-3
D: TRBD1
DNA: TGTGCCAGCAGTGGGGACAGGGGCTTCACAGATACGCAGTATTTT
CDR3: CASSGDRGFTDTQYF

V: TRBV29-1
size: NA
J: TRBJ2-1
D: NA
DNA: TGCAGCGTTGAAGACCCCCCAGGGCCTAACTACAATGAGCAGTTCTTC
CDR3: CSVEDPPGPNYNEQFF

V: TRBV7-3
size: NA
J: TRBJ2-1
D: TRBD2
DNA: TGTGCCAGCAGTCCTGGACTAGCGGGATTCAATGAGCAGTTCTTC
CDR3: CASSPGLAGFNEQFF

V: TRBV12-3/TRBV12-4
size: few
J: TRBJ2-3
D: TRBD2
DNA: TGTGCCAGCAGTCGACTAGCGGGAGTACAAGATACGCAGTATTTT
CDR3: CASSRLAGVQDTQYF

V: TRBV2
size: NA
J: TRBJ1-1
D: TRBD1
DNA: TGTGCCAGCAGGGAGCGGGGACAGGGGAGTAAGACTGAAGCTTTCTTT
CDR3: CASRERGQGSKTEAFF

V: TRBV5-1
size: NA
J: TRBJ1-2
D: NA
DNA: TGCGCCAGCAGCTTGTCTGGGGGGTCCTATGGCTACACCTTC
CDR3: CASSLSGGSYGYTF

V: TRBV5-1
size: many
J: TRBJ2-7
D: NA
DNA: TGCGCCAGCAGCTTGGAGGTTGTTGGGACTTGGGTCTACGAGCAGTACTTC
CDR3: CASSLEVVGTWVYEQYF

V: TRBV7-8
size: NA
J: TRBJ2-1
D: NA
DNA: TGTGCCAGCAGCTTATTTTCGGGCTCTTCCTACAATGAGCAGTTCTTC
CDR3: CASSLFSGSSYNEQFF

V: TRBV5-1
size: NA
J: TRBJ2-3
D: NA
DNA: TGCGCCAGCAGCTCGCCAGGGACGAATACGCAGTATTTT
CDR3: CASSSPGTNTQYF

V: TRBV20-1
size: once
J: TRBJ2-7
D: TRBD1
DNA: TGCAGTGCTAGGAGGACAGGGGAGTACGAGCAGTACTTC
CDR3: CSARRTGEYEQYF

V: TRBV7-9
size: NA
J: TRBJ2-3
D: TRBD2
DNA: TGTGCCAGCAGCTTATCTAGCGGGAGAGATACGCAGTATTTT
CDR3: CASSLSSGRDTQYF

V: TRBV7-8
size: few
J: TRBJ2-2
D: NA
DNA: TGTGCCAGCAGCTTAGTACTCAATCCCGGGGAGCTGTTTTTT
CDR3: CASSLVLNPGELFF

V: TRBV5-1
size: NA
J: TRBJ1-3
D: NA
DNA: TGCGCCAGCAGCTTGGCCGGGACGGCCTCTGGAAACACCATATATTTT
CDR3: CASSLAGTASGNTIYF

V: TRBV7-9
size: few
J: TRBJ2-7
D: NA
DNA: TGTGCCAGCAGCTTTGCTGATACCTACGAGCAGTACTTC
CDR3: CASSFADTYEQYF

V: TRBV4-1
size: few
J: TRBJ2-2
D: NA
DNA: TGCGCCAGCAGCCAAGTGTCATCGGTGACCGGGGAGCTGTTTTTT
CDR3: CASSQVSSVTGELFF